This is a list of T cell receptor beta chains from one sample in a study of T-cell reconstitution after alpha-beta-depleted transplantation in children. TCRdb fed the PCR reads into MiXCR, producing one record per CDR3 protein. The sample includes about a million distinct CDR3 sequences, roughly 31% of them seen just once. Sequences were derived from PBMCs, mostly from graft donor cells, sampled 360 days after TCRalphabeta/CD19-depleted stem cell transplant. Receptor source: a boy under three years old who had a stem cell transplant for SCID, so the T cells may come from the graft donor. Each CDR3 is given without its conserved first and last residue. Only part of the rows carry a size: once, few, many, or a class if the clone is expanded.

few	TRBV29-1	TRBJ2-7	SARLVSYEQY
NA	TRBV9	TRBJ2-3	ASSANIAGASHTQY
few	TRBV6-5	TRBJ2-1	ASSYSTYASGGIDEQF
NA	TRBV20-1	TRBJ2-4	SARRGELAKNIQY
NA	TRBV24-1	TRBJ2-7	ATSDPATSSYEQY
few	TRBV9	TRBJ2-7	ASSVVPGNNEQY
few	TRBV27	TRBJ2-1	ASSSRRGLDYNEQF
few	TRBV7-2	TRBJ2-7	ASGTRGVYEQY
few	TRBV5-1	TRBJ1-1	ASYGSPGTEAF
few	TRBV6-1	TRBJ2-6	ASSLPTGANVLT
few	TRBV29-1	TRBJ2-4	SVESGSGNIQY
NA	TRBV6-1	TRBJ1-1	ASSRDDGNTEAF
few	TRBV21-1	TRBJ2-4	ASSKGKTGGEIAKNIQY
NA	TRBV30	TRBJ2-2	AWMTGQGFTGELF
NA	TRBV28	TRBJ2-5	ASAPEVAEETQY
few	TRBV4-2	TRBJ2-1	ASSQPQRGSNEQF
NA	TRBV20-1	TRBJ1-3	SALNRAAGNTIY
few	TRBV20-1	TRBJ2-7	SAPDQGAFYGQY
few	TRBV20-1	TRBJ2-7	SAIDGTGGDEQY
NA	TRBV20-1	TRBJ2-1	SASSSGVGGEQF